Presented here are 3 T cell receptor beta chains from one specimen sequenced in a study of OX40 agonist ivuxolimab in advanced cancers. Profiling relied on immunoSEQ multiplex PCR, and the TCRdb table lists in-frame clones only, not all of them. The sample includes about 50,000 clones, 65% to 85% of them seen just once. Sequenced here: CD4+ or CD8+ T cells sorted from blood, sampled in a trial of the OX40 agonist ivuxolimab. The source is an adult with an advanced solid tumor such as melanoma, head and neck, liver or kidney cancer.

This rearrangement joins TRBV5-6 to TRBJ1-5, with D tentatively TRBD1 (5 bases). CDR1 and CDR2 (germline): SGHDT, YYEEEE. The V gene lost 0 bases and the J gene lost 2 bases, with 12 bases spanning the gap. The CDR3 length is 16 residues. The CDR3 nucleotides read TGTGCCAGCAGCTTGGCCAAGCAGGGTCGCAATCAGCCCCAGCATTTT. Protein product: CASSLAKQGRNQPQHF.

This clone has a single count. The chain recombines TRBV15 with TRBJ2-3; no definite D call. V lost 5 bases and J lost 6, with 9 bases in between. The CDR3 covers 12 residues. Germline-derived CDR1 and CDR2 are LNHNV and YYDKDF (reference sequence). In DNA form, the CDR3 reads TGTGCCACCAGCTGGTCCGGGGATACGCAGTATTTT. Amino acid sequence: CATSWSGDTQYF.

The J gene is TRBJ1-3, the V gene TRBV7-9; D gene ambiguous. CDR1 is SEHNR and CDR2 is FQNEAQ in the germline V gene (reference sequence). This CDR3 comprises 13 residues. Deletions cut 10 bases from V and 3 bases from J, with 13 bases between. The CDR3, as DNA: TGTGCCATCCCCGACGGGGTTGGAAACACCATATATTTT. Translation: CAIPDGVGNTIYF.